The following is a TCR beta chain sequence with its context. Its antigen is as yet unknown. CDR1 is WSHSY and CDR2 is SAAADI in the germline V gene. Trimming stripped 0 bases from V and 4 bases from J, with 7 bases between. The CDR3 contains 13 residues. These data belong to a study of PD-1 blockade in classical Hodgkin lymphoma. Study-wide results and caveats: Diminished baseline TCR diversity has been reported in newly diagnosed patients relative to healthy donors.

Clones were sequenced by immunoSEQ multiplex PCR, and TCRdb holds only the in-frame ones, with some missing. The sample yields around 96,000 clones, around 80% seen once. Every patient was affected by relapse after autologous stem cell transplantation, while exposure to brentuximab vedotin was not uniform. J is TRBJ2-7 and V is TRBV10-2; no clear D. Sequencing was performed on peripheral blood mononuclear cells (PBMCs), taken at baseline. The sequence was collected from a human donor with classical Hodgkin lymphoma. The CDR3 region is CASSESDWYEQYF. Here the CDR3 DNA reads TGCGCCAGCAGTGAGTCAGACTGGTACGAGCAGTACTTC.